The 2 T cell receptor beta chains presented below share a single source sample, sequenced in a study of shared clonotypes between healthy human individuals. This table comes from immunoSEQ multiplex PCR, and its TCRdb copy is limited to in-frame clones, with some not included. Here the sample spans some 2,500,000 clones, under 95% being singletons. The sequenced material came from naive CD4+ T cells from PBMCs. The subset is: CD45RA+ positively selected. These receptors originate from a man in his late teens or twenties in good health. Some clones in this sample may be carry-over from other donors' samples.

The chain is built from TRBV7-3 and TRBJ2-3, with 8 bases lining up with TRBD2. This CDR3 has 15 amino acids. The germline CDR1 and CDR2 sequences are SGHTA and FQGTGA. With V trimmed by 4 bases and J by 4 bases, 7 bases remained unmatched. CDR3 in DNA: TGTGCCAGCAGCTCCCCCCGGGAGGGGCCAGATACGCAGTATTTT. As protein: CASSSPREGPDTQYF.

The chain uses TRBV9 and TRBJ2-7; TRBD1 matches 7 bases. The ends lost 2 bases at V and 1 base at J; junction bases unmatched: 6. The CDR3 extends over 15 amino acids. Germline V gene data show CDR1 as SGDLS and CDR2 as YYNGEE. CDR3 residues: CASSVSVTGSYEQYF. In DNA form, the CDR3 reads TGTGCCAGCAGCGTCAGCGTGACAGGGTCCTACGAGCAGTACTTC.